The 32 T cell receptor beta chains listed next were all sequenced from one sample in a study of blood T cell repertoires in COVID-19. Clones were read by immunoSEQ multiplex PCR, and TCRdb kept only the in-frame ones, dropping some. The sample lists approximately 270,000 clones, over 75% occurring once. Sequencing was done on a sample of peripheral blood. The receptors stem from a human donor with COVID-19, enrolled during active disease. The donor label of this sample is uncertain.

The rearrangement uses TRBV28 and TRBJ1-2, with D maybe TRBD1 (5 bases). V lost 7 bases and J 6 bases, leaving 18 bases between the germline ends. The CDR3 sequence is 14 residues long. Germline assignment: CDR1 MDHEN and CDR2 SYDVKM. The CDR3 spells CASTRQGYIDGYTF. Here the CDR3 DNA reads TGTGCCAGCACCCGCCAGGGTTATATCGATGGCTACACCTTC.

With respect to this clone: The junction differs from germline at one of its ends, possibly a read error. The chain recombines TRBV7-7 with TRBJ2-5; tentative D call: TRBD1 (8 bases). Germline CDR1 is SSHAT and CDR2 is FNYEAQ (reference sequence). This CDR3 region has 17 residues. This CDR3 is CASSLPGGRTGRETQYF. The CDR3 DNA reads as TGTGCTAGCAGCTTACCGGGGGGACGGACAGGGAGGGAGACCCAGTACTTC.

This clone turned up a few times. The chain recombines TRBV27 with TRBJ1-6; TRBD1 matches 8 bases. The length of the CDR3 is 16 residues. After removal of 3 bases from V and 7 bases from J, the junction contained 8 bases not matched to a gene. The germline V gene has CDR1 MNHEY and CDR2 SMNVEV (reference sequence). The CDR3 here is CASSFRKGQVNSPLHF. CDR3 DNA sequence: TGTGCCAGCAGTTTTAGGAAGGGACAGGTCAATTCACCCCTCCACTTT.

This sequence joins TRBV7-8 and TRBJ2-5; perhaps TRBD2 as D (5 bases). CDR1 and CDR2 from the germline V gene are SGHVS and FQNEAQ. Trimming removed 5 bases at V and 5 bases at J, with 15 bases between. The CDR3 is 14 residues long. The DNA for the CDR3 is TGTGCCAGCAGCCCGATAACTAGTACGGAGACCCAGTACTTC. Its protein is CASSPITSTETQYF. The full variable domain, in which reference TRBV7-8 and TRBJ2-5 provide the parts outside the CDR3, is GAGVSQSPRYKVAKRGQDVALRCDPISGHVSLFWYQQALGQGPEFLTYFQNEAQLDKSGLPSDRFFAERPEGSVSTLKIQRTQQEDSAVYLCASSPITSTETQYFGPGTRLLVL.

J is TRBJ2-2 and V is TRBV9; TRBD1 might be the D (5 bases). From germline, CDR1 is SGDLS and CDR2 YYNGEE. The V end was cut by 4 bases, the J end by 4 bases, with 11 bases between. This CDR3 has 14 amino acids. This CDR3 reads CASSPWTSTGELFF. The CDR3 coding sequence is TGTGCCAGCAGCCCGTGGACATCCACCGGGGAGCTGTTTTTT.

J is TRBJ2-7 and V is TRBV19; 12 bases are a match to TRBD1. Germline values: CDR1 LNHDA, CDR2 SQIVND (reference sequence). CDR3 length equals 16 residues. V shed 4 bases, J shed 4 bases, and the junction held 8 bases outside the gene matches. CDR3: CASSTSGTGGGYEQYF. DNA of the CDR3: TGTGCCAGTAGTACCTCCGGGACAGGGGGCGGGTACGAGCAGTACTTC. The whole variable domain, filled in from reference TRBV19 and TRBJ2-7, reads DGGITQSPKYLFRKEGQNVTLSCEQNLNHDAMYWYRQDPGQGLRLIYYSQIVNDFQKGDIAEGYSVSREKKESFPLTVTSAQKNPTAFYLCASSTSGTGGGYEQYFGPGTRLTVT.

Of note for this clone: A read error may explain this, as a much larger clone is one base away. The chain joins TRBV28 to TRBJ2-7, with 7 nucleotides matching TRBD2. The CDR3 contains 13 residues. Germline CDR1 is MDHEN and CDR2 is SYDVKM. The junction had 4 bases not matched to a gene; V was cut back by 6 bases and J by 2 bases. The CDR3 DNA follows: TGTGCCAGCAGCGGGGAGGGCCCCTACGAGCAGTACTTC. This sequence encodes CASSGEGPYEQYF. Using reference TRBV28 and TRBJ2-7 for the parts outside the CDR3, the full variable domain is DVKVTQSSRYLVKRTGEKVFLECVQDMDHENMFWYRQDPGLGLRLIYFSYDVKMKEKGDIPEGYSVSREKKERFSLILESASTNQTSMYLCASSGEGPYEQYFGPGTRLTVT.

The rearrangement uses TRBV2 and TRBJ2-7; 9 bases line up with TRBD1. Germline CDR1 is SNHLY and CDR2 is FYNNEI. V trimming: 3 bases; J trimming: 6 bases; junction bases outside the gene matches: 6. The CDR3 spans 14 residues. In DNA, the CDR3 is TGTGCCAGCAGTGATGGGACAGGGTCGGTCGAGCAGTACTTC. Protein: CASSDGTGSVEQYF.

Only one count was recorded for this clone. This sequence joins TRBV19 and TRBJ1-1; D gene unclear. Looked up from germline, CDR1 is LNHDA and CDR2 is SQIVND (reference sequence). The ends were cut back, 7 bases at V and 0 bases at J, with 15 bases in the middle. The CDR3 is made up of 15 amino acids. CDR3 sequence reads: CASTYSVDMNTEAFF. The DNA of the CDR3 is TGTGCCAGTACCTACTCTGTAGATATGAACACTGAAGCTTTCTTT.

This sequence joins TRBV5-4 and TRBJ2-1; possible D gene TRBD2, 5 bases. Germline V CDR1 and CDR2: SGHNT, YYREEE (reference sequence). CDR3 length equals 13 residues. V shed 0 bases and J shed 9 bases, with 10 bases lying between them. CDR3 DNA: TGTGCCAGCAGCTTGGAGACGGCGGGTGAGCAGTTCTTC. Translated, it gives CASSLETAGEQFF.

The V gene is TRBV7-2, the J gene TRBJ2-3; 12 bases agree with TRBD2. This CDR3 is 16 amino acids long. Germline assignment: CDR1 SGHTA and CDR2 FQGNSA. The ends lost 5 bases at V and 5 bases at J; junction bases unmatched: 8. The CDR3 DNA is TGTGCCAGCAGCCTGAGGACTAGCGGGATTATAGATACGCAGTATTTT. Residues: CASSLRTSGIIDTQYF.

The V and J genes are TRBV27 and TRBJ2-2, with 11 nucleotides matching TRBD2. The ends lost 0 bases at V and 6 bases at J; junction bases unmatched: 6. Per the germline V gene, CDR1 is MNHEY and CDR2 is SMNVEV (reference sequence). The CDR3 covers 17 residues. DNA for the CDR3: TGTGCCAGCAGTTTATCGTCTAGCGGGAGGAGGTCCGGGGAGCTGTTTTTT. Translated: CASSLSSSGRRSGELFF.

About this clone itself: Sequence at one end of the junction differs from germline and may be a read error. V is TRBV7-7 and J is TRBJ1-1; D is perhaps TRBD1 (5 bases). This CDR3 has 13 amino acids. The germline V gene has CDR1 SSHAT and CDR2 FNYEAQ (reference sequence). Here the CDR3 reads CASSLGQNTEAFF. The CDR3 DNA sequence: TGTGCTAGCAGCTTAGGACAGAACACTGAAGCTTTCTTT.

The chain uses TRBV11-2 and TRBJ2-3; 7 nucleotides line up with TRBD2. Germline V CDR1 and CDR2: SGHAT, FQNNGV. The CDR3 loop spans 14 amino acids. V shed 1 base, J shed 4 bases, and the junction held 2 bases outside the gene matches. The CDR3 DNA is TGTGCCAGCAGCTTAGGTCGGGGGGCAGATACGCAGTATTTT. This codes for CASSLGRGADTQYF.

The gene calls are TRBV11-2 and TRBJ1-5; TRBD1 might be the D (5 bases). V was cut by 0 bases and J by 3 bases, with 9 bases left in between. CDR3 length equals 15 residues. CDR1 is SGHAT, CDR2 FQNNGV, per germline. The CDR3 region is CASSLDAGNNQPQHF. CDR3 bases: TGTGCCAGCAGCTTAGACGCAGGGAACAATCAGCCCCAGCATTTT.

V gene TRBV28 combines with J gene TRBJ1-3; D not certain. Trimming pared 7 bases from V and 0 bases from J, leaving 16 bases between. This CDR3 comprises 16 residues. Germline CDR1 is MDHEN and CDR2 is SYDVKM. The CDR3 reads CASTEGGIISGNTIYF. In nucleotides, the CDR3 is TGTGCCAGCACCGAGGGAGGGATTATCTCTGGAAACACCATATATTTT.

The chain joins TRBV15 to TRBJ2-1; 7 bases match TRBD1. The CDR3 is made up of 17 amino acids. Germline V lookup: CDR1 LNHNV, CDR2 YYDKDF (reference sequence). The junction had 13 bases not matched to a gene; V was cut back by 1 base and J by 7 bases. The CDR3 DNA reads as TGTGCCACCAGCAGAGCAAGACCGGGACAGCCAATTAATGAGCAGTTCTTC. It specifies CATSRARPGQPINEQFF.

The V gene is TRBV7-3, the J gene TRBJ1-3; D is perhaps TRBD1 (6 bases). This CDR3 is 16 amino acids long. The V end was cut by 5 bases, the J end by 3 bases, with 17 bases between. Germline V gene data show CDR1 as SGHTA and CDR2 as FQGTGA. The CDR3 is CASSAAGATHGNTIYF. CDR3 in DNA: TGTGCCAGCAGCGCGGCAGGGGCGACGCATGGAAACACCATATATTTT.

CDR3: CASSFGSDSSGNTIYF. CDR3 nucleotides: TGTGCCAGCAGTTTCGGAAGCGATTCCTCTGGAAACACCATATATTTT. This chain joins TRBV28 and TRBJ1-3; D is ambiguous. Germline loops: CDR1 MDHEN, CDR2 SYDVKM. Trimming took off 3 bases at V and 0 bases at J, with 12 bases between the two ends. The CDR3 is 16 residues long.

CDR3: CASSIRRANTGELFF. The CDR3 bases are TGTGCCAGTAGTATAAGGAGGGCGAACACCGGGGAGCTGTTTTTT. The rearrangement links TRBV19 to TRBJ2-2, with D perhaps TRBD2 (6 bases). V was pared by 2 bases and J by 0 bases, with 7 bases between. The germline gives CDR1 LNHDA, CDR2 SQIVND (reference sequence). The CDR3 has 15 amino acids.

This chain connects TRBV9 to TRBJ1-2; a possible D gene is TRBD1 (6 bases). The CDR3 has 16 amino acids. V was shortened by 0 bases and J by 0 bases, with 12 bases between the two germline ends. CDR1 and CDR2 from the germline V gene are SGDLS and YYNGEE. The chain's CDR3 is CASSVGTGQANYGYTF. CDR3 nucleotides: TGTGCCAGCAGCGTAGGGACGGGACAAGCTAACTATGGCTACACCTTC.

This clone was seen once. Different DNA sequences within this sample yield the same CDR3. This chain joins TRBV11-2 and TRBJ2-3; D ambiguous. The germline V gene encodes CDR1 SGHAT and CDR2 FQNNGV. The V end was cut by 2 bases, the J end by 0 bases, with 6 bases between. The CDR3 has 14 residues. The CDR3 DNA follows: TGTGCCAGCAGCTTACTAACTAGCACAGATACGCAGTATTTT. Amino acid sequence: CASSLLTSTDTQYF.

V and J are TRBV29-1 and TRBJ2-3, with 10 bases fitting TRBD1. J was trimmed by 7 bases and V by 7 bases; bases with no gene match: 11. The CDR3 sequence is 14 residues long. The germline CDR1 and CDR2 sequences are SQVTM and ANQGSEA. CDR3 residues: CSARRGTGEYTQYF. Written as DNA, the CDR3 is TGCAGCGCCCGCAGAGGGACAGGGGAATATACGCAGTATTTT.

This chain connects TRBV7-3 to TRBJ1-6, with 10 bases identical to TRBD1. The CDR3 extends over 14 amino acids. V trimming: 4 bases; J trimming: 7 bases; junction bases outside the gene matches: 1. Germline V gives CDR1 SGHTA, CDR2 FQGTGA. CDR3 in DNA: TGTGCCAGCAGCTCGGGACAGGGGAATTCACCCCTCCACTTT. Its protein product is CASSSGQGNSPLHF.

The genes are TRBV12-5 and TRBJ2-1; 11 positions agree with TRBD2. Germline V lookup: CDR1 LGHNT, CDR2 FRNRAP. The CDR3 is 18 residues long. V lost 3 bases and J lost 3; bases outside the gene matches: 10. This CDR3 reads CASGFVGVGLAGYNEQFF. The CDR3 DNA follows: TGTGCTAGTGGTTTTGTGGGGGTCGGACTAGCGGGCTACAATGAGCAGTTCTTC. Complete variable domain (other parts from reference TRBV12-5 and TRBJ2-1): DARVTQTPRHKVTEMGQEVTMRCQPILGHNTVFWYRQTMMQGLELLAYFRNRAPLDDSGMPKDRFSAEMPDATLATLKIQPSEPRDSAVYFCASGFVGVGLAGYNEQFFGPGTRLTVL.

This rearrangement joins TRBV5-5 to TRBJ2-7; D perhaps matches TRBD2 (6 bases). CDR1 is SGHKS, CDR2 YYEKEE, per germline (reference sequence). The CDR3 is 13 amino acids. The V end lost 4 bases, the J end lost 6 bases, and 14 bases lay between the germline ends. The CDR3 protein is CASSPWRAGEQYF. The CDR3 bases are TGTGCCAGCAGCCCGTGGAGGGCCGGCGAGCAGTACTTC. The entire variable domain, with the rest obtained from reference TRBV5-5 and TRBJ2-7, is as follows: DAGVTQSPTHLIKTRGQQVTLRCSPISGHKSVSWYQQVLGQGPQFIFQYYEKEERGRGNFPDRFSARQFPNYSSELNVNALLLGDSALYLCASSPWRAGEQYFGPGTRLTVT.

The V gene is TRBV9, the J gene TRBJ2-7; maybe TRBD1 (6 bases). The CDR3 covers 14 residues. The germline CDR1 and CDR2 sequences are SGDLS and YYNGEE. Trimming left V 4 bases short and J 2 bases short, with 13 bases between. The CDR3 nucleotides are TGTGCCAGCAGCCCCCAACAGGGCCCCTACGAGCAGTACTTC. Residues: CASSPQQGPYEQYF.

CDR3 sequence reads: CASSPDTQGPTEAFF. DNA of the CDR3: TGTGCCAGCAGTCCAGATACACAGGGACCCACTGAAGCTTTCTTT. This rearrangement joins TRBV7-3 to TRBJ1-1; the D gene is possibly TRBD1 (6 bases). V gave up 6 bases and J gave up 4 bases, with 18 bases separating them. This CDR3 has 15 residues. Germline values: CDR1 SGHTA, CDR2 FQGTGA.

The CDR3 is CASSRQGYNEQFF. The CDR3 DNA is TGTGCCAGCAGCCGACAGGGCTACAATGAGCAGTTCTTC. This chain joins TRBV27 and TRBJ2-1; 7 nucleotides agree with TRBD1. The CDR3 runs 13 residues. The germline V gene has CDR1 MNHEY and CDR2 SMNVEV (reference sequence). Losses at the gene ends were 6 bases for V and 3 bases for J; bases not matched to a gene: 2.

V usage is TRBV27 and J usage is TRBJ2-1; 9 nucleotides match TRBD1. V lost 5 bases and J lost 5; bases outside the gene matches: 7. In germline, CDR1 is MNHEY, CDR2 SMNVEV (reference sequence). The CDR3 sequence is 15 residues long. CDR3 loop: CASSAGQGLDNEQFF. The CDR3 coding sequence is TGTGCCAGCAGTGCGGGACAGGGCCTCGACAATGAGCAGTTCTTC.

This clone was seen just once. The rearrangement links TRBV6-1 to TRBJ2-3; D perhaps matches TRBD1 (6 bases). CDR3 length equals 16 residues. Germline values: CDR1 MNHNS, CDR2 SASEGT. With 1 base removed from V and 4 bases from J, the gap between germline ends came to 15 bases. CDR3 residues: CASSEEGYREADTQYF. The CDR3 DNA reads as TGTGCCAGCAGTGAAGAAGGTTACAGGGAAGCAGATACGCAGTATTTT.

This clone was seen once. The CDR3 loop is CASSLLGLAGVYNEQFF. CDR3 nucleotide sequence: TGCGCCAGCAGCTTGCTGGGGCTAGCGGGTGTCTACAATGAGCAGTTCTTC. This chain connects TRBV5-1 to TRBJ2-1; TRBD2 matches at 8 bases. The CDR3 consists of 17 residues. Germline assignment: CDR1 SGHRS and CDR2 YFSETQ. Trimming took 1 base from V and 3 from J; bases not matched to a gene: 9.